This T cell receptor beta chain was retrieved from a study of OX40 agonist ivuxolimab in advanced cancers. Across the whole study: A diagnosis of hepatocellular carcinoma, melanoma, renal cell or head and neck cancer was present in dose-escalation patients. Anti-PD-1, anti-PD-L1 or anti-CTLA-4 therapy given earlier was allowed, and about 38% had some.

The study's findings and limits: In CD8+ T cells, expanded clones were on average more numerous than in CD4+.

Sequenced by immunoSEQ multiplex PCR; TCRdb stores in-frame clones only, minus some. The sample yields tens of thousands of clones, about four fifths seen once. In the case of this clone: The antigen is unknown.

In germline, CDR1 is SGHAT, CDR2 FQNNGV. J gave up 4 bases and V 2 bases, and 4 bases lay outside the gene matches. CDR3 length: 16 amino acids. The V call is TRBV11-2, the J call TRBJ1-4, with 10 bases matching TRBD1. The sequence was obtained from an adult with an advanced solid tumor such as melanoma, head and neck, liver or kidney cancer. Sequences were derived from CD4+ or CD8+ T cells sorted from blood, sampled in a trial of the OX40 agonist ivuxolimab. CDR3 nucleotide sequence: TGTGCCAGCAGCTTAAGGGGACAGGGGCTTAATGAAAAACTGTTTTTT. This sequence encodes CASSLRGQGLNEKLFF.